This T cell receptor (beta chain) was sequenced in a study of human T cells and chemical hapten exposure. Broader study findings: No shift was seen in TCRs above 1 in 1000 frequency with DPC sensitization. Donor immune responses may differ from healthy people's, since all donors had alopecia.

On this clonotype: Its specificity is not known.

Separate cDNA molecules received unique molecular identifiers, which the library attached to them. One entry per CDR3 protein, called by TCRdb with MiXCR from the RACE reads. Of approximately 74,000 distinct CDR3 sequences listed, around 30% are singletons. The CDR3 spans 14 residues. CDR1 is SGHTA and CDR2 is FQGTGA in the germline V gene. The junction had 11 bases not matched to a gene; V was cut back by 8 bases and J by 7 bases. Time point indicated: patch test 1, 2 weeks after DPC sensitization. Specified treatment: therapeutic diphenylcyclopropenone sensitization with weekly scalp DPC. The rearrangement joins TRBV7-3 to TRBJ2-3; 8 nucleotides line up with TRBD1. The sequencing used whole blood, collected in connection with sensitization to the hapten diphenylcyclopropenone (DPC). The origin of this receptor is a man aged 35 to 55 with alopecia areata. Some clones in this sample may be carry-over from other donors' samples. CDR3 nucleotide sequence: TGTGCCAGCGCCCTGGACAGGGCCGTAAATACGCAGTATTTT. It specifies CASALDRAVNTQYF.